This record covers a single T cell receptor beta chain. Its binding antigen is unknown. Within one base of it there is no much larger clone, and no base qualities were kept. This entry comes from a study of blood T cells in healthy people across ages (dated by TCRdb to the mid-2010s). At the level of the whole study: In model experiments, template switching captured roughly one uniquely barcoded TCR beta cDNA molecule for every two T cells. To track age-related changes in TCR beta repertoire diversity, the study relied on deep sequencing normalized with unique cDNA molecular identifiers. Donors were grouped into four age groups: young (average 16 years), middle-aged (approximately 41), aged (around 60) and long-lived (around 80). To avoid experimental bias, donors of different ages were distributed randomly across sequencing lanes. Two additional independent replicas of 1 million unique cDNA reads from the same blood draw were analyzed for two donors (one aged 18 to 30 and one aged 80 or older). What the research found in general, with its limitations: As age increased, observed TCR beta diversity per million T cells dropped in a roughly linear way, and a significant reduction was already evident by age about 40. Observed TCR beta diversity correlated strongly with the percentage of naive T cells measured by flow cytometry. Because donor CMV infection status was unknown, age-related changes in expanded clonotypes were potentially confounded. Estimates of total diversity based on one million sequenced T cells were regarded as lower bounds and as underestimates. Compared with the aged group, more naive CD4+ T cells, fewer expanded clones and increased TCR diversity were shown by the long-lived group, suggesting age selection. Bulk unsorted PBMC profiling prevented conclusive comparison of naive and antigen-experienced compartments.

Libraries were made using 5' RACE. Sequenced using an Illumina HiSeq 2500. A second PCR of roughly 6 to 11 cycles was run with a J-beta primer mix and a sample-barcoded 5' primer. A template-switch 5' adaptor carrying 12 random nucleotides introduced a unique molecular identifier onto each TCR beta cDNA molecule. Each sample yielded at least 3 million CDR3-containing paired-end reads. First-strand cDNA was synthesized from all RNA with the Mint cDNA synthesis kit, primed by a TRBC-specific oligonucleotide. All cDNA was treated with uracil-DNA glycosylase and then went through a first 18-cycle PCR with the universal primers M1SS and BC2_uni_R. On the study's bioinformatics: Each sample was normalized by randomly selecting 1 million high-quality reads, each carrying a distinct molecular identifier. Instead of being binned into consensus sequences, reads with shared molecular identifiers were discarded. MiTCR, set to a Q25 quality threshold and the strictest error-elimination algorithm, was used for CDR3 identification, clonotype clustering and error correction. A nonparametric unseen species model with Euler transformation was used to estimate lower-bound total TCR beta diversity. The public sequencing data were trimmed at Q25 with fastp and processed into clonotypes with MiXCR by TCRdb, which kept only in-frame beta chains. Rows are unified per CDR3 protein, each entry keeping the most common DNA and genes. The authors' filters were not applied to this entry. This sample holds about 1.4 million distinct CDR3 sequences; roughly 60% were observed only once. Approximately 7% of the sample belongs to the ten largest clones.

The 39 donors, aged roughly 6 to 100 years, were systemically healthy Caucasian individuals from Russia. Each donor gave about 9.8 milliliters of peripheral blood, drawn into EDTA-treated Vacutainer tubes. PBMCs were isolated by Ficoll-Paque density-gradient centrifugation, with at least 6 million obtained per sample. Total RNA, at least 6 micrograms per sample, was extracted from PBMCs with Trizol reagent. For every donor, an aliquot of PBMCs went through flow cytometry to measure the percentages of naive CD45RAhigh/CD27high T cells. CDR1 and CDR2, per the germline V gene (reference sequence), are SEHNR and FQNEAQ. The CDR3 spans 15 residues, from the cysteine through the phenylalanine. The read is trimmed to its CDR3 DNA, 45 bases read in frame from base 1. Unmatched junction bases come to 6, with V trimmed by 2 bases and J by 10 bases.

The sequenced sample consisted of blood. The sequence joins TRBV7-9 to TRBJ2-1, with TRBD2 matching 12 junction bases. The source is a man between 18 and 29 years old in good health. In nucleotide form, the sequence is TGTGCCAGCAGCTTAAGGACTAGCGGGAAAGGCGAGCAGTTCTTC. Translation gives CASSLRTSGKGEQFF.